This TCR beta chain was sequenced during a study of T-cell reconstitution after alpha-beta-depleted transplantation in children. The study, taken as a whole, reports: Certain patients had high TCRbeta diversity at day 60, and it came from recipient T cells and thymic progenitors that survived. By one year post-transplant, T-cell counts and diversity largely arose from T cells that were newly produced. Reported findings indicate that, about two months after transplant, alpha-beta T cells came from several hundred expanded clones, which were derived from non-depleted graft cells.

This CDR3 has 17 amino acids. V shed 3 bases and J 6 bases; nucleotides not matched to a gene: 10. Germline V gene sequence: CDR1 MDHEN, CDR2 SYDVKM. Unique molecular identifiers were incorporated when the TCRbeta library was constructed. Each CDR3 protein gets one entry after TCRdb re-called the PCR reads with MiXCR. This table has 150,000 to 200,000 distinct CDR3 sequences, around 10% appearing once. Concerning this clonotype itself: The antigen remains undetermined. A read error is possible here, since a much larger clone lies one base away.

The chain employs TRBV28 and TRBJ2-2; TRBD2 matches at 10 bases. This receptor was identified in a boy between 2 and 10 years old with acute myeloid leukemia, due to receive a stem cell transplant. This sample comprised PBMCs, obtained before TCRalphabeta/CD19-depleted stem cell transplant. CDR3: CASSFPWASGGPGELFF. The DNA of the CDR3 is TGTGCCAGCAGTTTCCCCTGGGCTAGCGGGGGCCCCGGGGAGCTGTTTTTT.